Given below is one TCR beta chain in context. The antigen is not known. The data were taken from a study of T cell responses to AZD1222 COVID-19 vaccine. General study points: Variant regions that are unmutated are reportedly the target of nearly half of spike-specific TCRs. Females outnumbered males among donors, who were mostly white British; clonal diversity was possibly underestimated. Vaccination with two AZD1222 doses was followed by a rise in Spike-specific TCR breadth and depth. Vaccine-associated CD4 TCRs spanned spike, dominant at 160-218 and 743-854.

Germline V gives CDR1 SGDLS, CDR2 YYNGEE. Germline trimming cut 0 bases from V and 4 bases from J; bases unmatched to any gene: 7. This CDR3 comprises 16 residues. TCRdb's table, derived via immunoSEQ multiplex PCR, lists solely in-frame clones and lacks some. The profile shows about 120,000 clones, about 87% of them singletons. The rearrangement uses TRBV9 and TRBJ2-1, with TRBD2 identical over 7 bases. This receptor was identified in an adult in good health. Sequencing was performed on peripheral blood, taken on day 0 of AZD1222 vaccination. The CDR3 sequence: CASSVVASGLYNEQFF. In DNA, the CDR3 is TGTGCCAGCAGCGTAGTGGCTAGCGGCCTATACAATGAGCAGTTCTTC.